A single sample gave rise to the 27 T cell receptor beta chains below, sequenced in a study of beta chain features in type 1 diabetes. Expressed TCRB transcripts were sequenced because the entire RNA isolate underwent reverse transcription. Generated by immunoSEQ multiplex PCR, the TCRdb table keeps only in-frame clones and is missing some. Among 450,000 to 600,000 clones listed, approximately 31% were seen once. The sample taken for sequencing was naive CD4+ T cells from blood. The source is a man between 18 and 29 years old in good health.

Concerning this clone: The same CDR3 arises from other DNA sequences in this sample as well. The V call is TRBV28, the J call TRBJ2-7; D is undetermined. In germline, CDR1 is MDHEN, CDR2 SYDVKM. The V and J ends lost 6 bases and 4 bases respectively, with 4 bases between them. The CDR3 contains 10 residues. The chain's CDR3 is CASSRYEQYF. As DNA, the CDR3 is TGTGCCAGCAGCCGATACGAGCAGTACTTC.

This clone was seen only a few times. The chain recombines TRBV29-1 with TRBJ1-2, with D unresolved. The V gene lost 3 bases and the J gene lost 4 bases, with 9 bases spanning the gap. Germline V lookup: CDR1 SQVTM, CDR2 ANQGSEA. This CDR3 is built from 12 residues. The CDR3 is CSVDPGSYGYTF. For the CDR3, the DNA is TGCAGCGTTGATCCAGGCAGCTATGGCTACACCTTC.

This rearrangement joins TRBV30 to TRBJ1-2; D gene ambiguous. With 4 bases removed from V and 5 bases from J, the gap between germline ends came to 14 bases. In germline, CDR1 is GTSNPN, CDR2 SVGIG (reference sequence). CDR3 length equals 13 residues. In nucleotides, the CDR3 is TGTGCCTGGACCTCAGGAGGGATGTATGGCTACACCTTC. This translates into CAWTSGGMYGYTF.

The CDR3 DNA follows: TGTGCCAGCAGCTTGGCACAGGGAGCGGGGGCTAGGGAAGCTTTCTTT. Encoded protein: CASSLAQGAGAREAFF. The genes are TRBV5-4 and TRBJ1-1; tentatively, D is TRBD1 (6 bases). This CDR3 comprises 16 residues. V was trimmed by 0 bases and J by 8 bases, leaving 20 bases between them. Germline V gives CDR1 SGHNT, CDR2 YYREEE (reference sequence).

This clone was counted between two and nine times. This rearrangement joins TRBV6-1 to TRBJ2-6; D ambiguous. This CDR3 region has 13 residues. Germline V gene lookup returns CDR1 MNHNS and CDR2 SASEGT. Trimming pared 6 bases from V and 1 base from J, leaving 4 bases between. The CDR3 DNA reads TGTGCCAGCAGCTGGTCTGGGGCCAACGTCCTGACTTTC. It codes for CASSWSGANVLTF.

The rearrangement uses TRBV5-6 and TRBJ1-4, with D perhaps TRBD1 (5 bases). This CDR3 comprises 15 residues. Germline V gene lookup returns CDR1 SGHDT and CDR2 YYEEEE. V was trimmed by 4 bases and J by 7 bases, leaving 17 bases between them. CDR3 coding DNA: TGTGCCAGCAGCGTCAGTGGGACCGGGAGTGAAAAACTGTTTTTT. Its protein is CASSVSGTGSEKLFF. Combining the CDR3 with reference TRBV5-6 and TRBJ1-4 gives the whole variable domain DAGVTQSPTHLIKTRGQQVTLRCSPKSGHDTVSWYQQALGQGPQFIFQYYEEEERQRGNFPDRFSGHQFPNYSSELNVNALLLGDSALYLCASSVSGTGSEKLFFGSGTQLSVL.

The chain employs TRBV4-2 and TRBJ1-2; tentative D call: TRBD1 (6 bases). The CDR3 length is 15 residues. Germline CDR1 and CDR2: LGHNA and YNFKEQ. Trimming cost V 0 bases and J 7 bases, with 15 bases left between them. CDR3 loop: CASSQEGRGNGGYTF. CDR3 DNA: TGTGCCAGCAGCCAAGAGGGCAGGGGCAATGGTGGCTACACCTTC.

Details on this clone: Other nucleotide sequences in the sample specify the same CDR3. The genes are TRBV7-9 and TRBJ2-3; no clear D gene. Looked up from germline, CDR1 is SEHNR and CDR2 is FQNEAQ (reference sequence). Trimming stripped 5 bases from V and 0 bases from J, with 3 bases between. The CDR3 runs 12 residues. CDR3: CASSLSTDTQYF. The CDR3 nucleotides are TGTGCCAGCAGCCTCAGCACAGATACGCAGTATTTT.

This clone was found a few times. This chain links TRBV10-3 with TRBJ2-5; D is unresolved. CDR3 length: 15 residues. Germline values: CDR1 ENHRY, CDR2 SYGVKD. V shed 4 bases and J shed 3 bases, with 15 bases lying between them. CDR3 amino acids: CAISAVRADEETQYF. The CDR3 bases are TGTGCCATCAGTGCCGTTCGGGCGGACGAAGAGACCCAGTACTTC.

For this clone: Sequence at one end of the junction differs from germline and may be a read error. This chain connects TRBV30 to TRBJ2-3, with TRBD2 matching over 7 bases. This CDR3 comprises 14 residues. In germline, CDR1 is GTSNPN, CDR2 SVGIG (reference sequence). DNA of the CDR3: TGTGGCTGGAGTGTACTGAGAGGGACTAATACGCAGTATTTT. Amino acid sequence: CGWSVLRGTNTQYF.

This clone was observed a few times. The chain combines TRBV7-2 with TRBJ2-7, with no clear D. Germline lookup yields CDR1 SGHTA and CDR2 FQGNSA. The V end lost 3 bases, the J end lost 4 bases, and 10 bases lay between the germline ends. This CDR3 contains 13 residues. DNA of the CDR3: TGTGCCAGCAGCTTCCGGGTCCTGTACGAGCAGTACTTC. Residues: CASSFRVLYEQYF.

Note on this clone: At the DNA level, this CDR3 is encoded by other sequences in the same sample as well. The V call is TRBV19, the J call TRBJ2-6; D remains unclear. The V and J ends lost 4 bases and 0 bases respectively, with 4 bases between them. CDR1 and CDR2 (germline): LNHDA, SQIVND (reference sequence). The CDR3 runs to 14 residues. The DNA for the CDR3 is TGTGCCAGTAGTACGGACTCTGGGGCCAACGTCCTGACTTTC. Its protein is CASSTDSGANVLTF. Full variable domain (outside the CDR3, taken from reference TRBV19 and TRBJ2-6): DGGITQSPKYLFRKEGQNVTLSCEQNLNHDAMYWYRQDPGQGLRLIYYSQIVNDFQKGDIAEGYSVSREKKESFPLTVTSAQKNPTAFYLCASSTDSGANVLTFGAGSRLTVL.

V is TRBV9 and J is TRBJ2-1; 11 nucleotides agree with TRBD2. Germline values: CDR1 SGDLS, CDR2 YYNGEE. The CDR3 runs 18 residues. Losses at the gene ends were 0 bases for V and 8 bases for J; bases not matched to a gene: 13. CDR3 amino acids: CASSVAAASGRLSDEQFF. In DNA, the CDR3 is TGTGCCAGCAGCGTAGCGGCGGCTAGCGGGAGGTTGAGTGATGAGCAGTTCTTC. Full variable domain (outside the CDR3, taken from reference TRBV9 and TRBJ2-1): DSGVTQTPKHLITATGQRVTLRCSPRSGDLSVYWYQQSLDQGLQFLIQYYNGEERAKGNILERFSAQQFPDLHSELNLSSLELGDSALYFCASSVAAASGRLSDEQFFGPGTRLTVL.

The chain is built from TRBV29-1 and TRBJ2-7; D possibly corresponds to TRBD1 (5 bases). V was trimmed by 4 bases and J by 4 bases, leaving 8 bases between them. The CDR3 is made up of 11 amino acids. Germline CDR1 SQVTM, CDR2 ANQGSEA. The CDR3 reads CSVGKGYEQYF. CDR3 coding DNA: TGCAGCGTTGGGAAGGGGTACGAGCAGTACTTC.

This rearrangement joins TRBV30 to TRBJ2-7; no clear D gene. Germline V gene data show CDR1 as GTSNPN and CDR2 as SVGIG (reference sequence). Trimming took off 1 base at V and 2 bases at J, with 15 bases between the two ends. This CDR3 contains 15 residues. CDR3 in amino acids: CAWSDIYRRPYEQYF. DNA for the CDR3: TGTGCCTGGAGTGACATCTATCGGAGACCCTACGAGCAGTACTTC.

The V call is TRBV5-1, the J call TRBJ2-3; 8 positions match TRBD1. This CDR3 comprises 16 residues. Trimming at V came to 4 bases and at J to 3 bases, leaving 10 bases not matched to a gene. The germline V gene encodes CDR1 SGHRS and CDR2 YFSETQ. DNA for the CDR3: TGCGCCAGCAGCCCCGACAGGGGCGGATGGACAGATACGCAGTATTTT. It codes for CASSPDRGGWTDTQYF. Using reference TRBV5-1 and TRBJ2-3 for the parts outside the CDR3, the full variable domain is KAGVTQTPRYLIKTRGQQVTLSCSPISGHRSVSWYQQTPGQGLQFLFEYFSETQRNKGNFPGRFSGRQFSNSRSEMNVSTLELGDSALYLCASSPDRGGWTDTQYFGPGTRLTVL.

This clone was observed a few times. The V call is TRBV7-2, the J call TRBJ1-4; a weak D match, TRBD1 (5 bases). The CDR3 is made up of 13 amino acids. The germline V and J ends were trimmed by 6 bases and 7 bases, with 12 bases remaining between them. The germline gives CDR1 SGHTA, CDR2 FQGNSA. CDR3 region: CASSRGSFEKLFF. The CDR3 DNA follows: TGTGCCAGCAGTAGGGGAAGTTTTGAAAAACTGTTTTTT.

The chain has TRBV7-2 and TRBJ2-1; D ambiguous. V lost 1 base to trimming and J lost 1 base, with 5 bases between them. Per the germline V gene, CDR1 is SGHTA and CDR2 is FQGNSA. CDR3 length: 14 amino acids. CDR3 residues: CASSLGWSYNEQFF. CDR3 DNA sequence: TGTGCCAGCAGCTTAGGCTGGTCCTACAATGAGCAGTTCTTC.

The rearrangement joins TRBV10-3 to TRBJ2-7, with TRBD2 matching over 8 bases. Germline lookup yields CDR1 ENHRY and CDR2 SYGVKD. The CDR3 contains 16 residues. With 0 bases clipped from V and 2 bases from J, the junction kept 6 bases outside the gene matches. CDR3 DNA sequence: TGTGCCATCAGTGAGTCCACTAGCGGATCAACCTACGAGCAGTACTTC. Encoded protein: CAISESTSGSTYEQYF.

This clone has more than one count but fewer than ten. The DNA of the CDR3 is TGTGCCAGCAGCTTAGGCCAGGCGGGCACTGAAGCTTTCTTT. Its protein is CASSLGQAGTEAFF. V usage is TRBV7-2 and J usage is TRBJ1-1, with D uncertain. CDR3 size: 14 residues. Germline values: CDR1 SGHTA, CDR2 FQGNSA. The V end was cut by 1 base, the J end by 4 bases, with 10 bases between.

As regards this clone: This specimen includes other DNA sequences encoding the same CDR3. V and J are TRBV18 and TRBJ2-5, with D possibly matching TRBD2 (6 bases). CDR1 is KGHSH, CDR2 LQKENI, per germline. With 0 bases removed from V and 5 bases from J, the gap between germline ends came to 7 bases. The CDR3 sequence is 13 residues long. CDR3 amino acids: CASSPPGGETQYF. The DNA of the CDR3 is TGTGCCAGCTCACCACCAGGAGGGGAGACCCAGTACTTC.

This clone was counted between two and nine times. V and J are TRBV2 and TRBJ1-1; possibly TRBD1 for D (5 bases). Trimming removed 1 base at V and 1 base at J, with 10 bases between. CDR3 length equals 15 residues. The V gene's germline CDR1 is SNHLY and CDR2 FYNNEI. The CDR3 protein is CASSEGVGPNTEAFF. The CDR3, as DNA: TGTGCCAGCAGTGAAGGTGTGGGGCCGAACACTGAAGCTTTCTTT.

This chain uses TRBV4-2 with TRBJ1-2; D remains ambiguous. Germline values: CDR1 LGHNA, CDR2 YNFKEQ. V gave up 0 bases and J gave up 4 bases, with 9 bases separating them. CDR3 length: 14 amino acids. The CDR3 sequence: CASSQEVQVYGYTF. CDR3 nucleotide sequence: TGTGCCAGCAGCCAAGAGGTCCAGGTCTATGGCTACACCTTC.

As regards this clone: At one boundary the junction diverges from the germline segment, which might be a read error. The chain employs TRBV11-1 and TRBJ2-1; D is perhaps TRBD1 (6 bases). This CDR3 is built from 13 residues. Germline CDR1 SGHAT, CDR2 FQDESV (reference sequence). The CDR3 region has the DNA TGTGCCAGCAGCTTAATCCGGGACAAAGAGCAGTTCTTC. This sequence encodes CASSLIRDKEQFF. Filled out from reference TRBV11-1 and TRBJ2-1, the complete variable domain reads EAEVAQSPRYKITEKSQAVAFWCDPISGHATLYWYRQILGQGPELLVQFQDESVVDDSQLPKDRFSAERLKGVDSTLKIQPAELGDSAMYLCASSLIRDKEQFFGPGTRLTVL.

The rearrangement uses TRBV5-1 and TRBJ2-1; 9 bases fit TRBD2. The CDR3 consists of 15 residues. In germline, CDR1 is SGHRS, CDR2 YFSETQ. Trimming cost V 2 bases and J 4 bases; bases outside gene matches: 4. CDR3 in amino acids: CASSLRLAVYNEQFF. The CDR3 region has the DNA TGCGCCAGCAGCTTACGACTAGCGGTTTACAATGAGCAGTTCTTC.

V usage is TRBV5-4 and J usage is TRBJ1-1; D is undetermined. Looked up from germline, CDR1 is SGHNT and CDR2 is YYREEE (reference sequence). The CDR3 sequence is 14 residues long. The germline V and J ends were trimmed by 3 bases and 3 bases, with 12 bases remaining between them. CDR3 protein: CASSSSTFYTEAFF. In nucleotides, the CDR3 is TGTGCCAGCAGCTCGTCTACTTTTTACACTGAAGCTTTCTTT.

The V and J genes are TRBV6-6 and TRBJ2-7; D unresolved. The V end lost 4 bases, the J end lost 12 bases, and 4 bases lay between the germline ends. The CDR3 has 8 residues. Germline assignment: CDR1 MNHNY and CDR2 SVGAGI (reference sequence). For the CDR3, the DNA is TGTGCCAGCAGTTCTCGGTACTTC. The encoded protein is CASSSRYF.